This T cell receptor beta chain was captured by sequencing in a study of blood T cell repertoires in COVID-19. Original handling: How many nucleated cells were present was estimated from reference gene primer amplification. The table came from immunoSEQ multiplex PCR; TCRdb's copy has only in-frame clones and leaves some out. V, J and clone size derive from that table, while D and trimming were established from the DNA sequence. Among over 130,000 clones listed, 75% to 90% were seen once. The length of the CDR3 is 13 residues. From germline, CDR1 is DFQATT and CDR2 SNEGSKA (reference sequence). The J segment lost 7 bases and the V segment lost 3 bases, leaving 3 bases of the junction unmatched.

The chain employs TRBV20-1 and TRBJ2-4; 10 nucleotides line up with TRBD2. The TCR comes from a man aged 60 to 75 with active or convalescent COVID-19. Source material: peripheral blood. CDR3 protein: CSASSSGSNIQYF. The CDR3 DNA is TGCAGTGCTAGTTCTAGCGGGAGTAACATTCAGTACTTC.